The 29 T cell receptor beta chains reported below all come from one sample, sequenced in a study of cytomegalovirus exposure and HLA in healthy donors. Amplification used 60 Vbeta primers and 13 Jbeta primers. Produced via immunoSEQ multiplex PCR; TCRdb's table is partial and in-frame only. This table has 150,000 to 200,000 clones, about 80% appearing once. The sample was PBMCs. All receptors come from a woman aged 40 to 50 in good health and CMV-seronegative.

The chain has TRBV4-3 and TRBJ1-1; tentatively, D is TRBD1 (5 bases). CDR3 length: 16 residues. V gave up 1 base and J gave up 7 bases, with 19 bases separating them. CDR1 is LGHNA, CDR2 YSLEER, per germline. Here the CDR3 DNA reads TGCGCCAGCAGCCAAGTGGGCCACAGGTGGGGCTTTGAAGCTTTCTTT. Residues: CASSQVGHRWGFEAFF.

The rearrangement joins TRBV5-1 to TRBJ2-5; possibly TRBD2 for D (7 bases). The DNA end lines up better with TRBJ2-7; the J call may be wrong. The germline V gene encodes CDR1 SGHRS and CDR2 YFSETQ. This CDR3 is built from 17 residues. The CDR3 DNA sequence: TGCGCCAGCAGCTTCCATGGGGTGGGGGGGCCGCTCTACGAGCAGTACTTC. Translated: CASSFHGVGGPLYEQYF.

The chain couples TRBV11-3 to TRBJ1-5; D ambiguous. V shed 1 base and J shed 7 bases, with 8 bases lying between them. Germline CDR1 and CDR2: SGHNT and YENEEA. The CDR3 loop spans 13 amino acids. The CDR3 bases are TGTGCCAGCAGCTTAGGAGCGAGGCAGCCCCAGCATTTT. Protein sequence: CASSLGARQPQHF.

This rearrangement joins TRBV2 to TRBJ1-2; TRBD1 aligns across 8 bases. The CDR3 is made up of 15 amino acids. J lost 2 bases, V lost 4 bases, and 6 bases had no gene match. Germline CDR1 and CDR2: SNHLY and FYNNEI. This CDR3 reads CASSAGQGANYGYTF. As DNA, the CDR3 is TGTGCCAGCAGTGCGGGGCAGGGGGCGAACTATGGCTACACCTTC.

The rearrangement joins TRBV5-8 to TRBJ2-1; 8 nucleotides line up with TRBD2. V shed 1 base and J 4 bases; nucleotides not matched to a gene: 4. CDR1 and CDR2 from the germline V gene are SGHTS and YDEGEE. CDR3 size: 15 residues. CDR3 amino acids: CASSLSGRAYNEQFF. Written as DNA, the CDR3 is TGTGCCAGCAGCTTGAGCGGGAGAGCGTACAATGAGCAGTTCTTC.

The rearrangement uses TRBV9 and TRBJ2-1; 13 bases are a match to TRBD2. The V and J ends lost 3 bases and 8 bases, in that order; junction bases with no gene match: 14. The CDR3 is 18 amino acids. Germline V gene lookup returns CDR1 SGDLS and CDR2 YYNGEE. CDR3 bases: TGTGCCAGCAGCGCACGAACCGGGACTAGCGGGAAAAGGTATGAGCAGTTCTTC. Protein sequence: CASSARTGTSGKRYEQFF.

This clone was detected a few times. This chain joins TRBV2 and TRBJ2-3, with D possibly being TRBD2 (6 bases). Trimming took off 6 bases at V and 15 bases at J, with 22 bases between the two ends. CDR1 is SNHLY and CDR2 is FYNNEI in the germline V gene. The CDR3 contains 13 residues. The CDR3 here is CASRAGLNPAAYF. DNA for the CDR3: TGTGCCAGCAGGGCGGGGCTTAACCCAGCGGCTTATTTT.

There are a few counts of this clone. V and J are TRBV4-3 and TRBJ2-1; D uncertain. V lost 0 bases and J 6 bases, leaving 12 bases between the germline ends. The germline V gene has CDR1 LGHNA and CDR2 YSLEER. This CDR3 comprises 15 residues. In DNA, the CDR3 is TGCGCCAGCAGCCAAGAACTCGTAGTAGTCAATGAGCAGTTCTTC. Translated, it gives CASSQELVVVNEQFF.

The gene calls are TRBV18 and TRBJ2-7; 11 nucleotides line up with TRBD1. The CDR3 is 15 amino acids. The germline gives CDR1 KGHSH, CDR2 LQKENI. With V trimmed by 5 bases and J by 1 base, 4 bases remained unmatched. The CDR3, as DNA: TGTGCCAGCTCAGACGGACAGGGGGCATCCTACGAGCAGTACTTC. This codes for CASSDGQGASYEQYF.

The gene calls are TRBV27 and TRBJ1-2; D perhaps matches TRBD1 (5 bases). Per the germline V gene, CDR1 is MNHEY and CDR2 is SMNVEV (reference sequence). With 1 base removed from V and 7 bases from J, the gap between germline ends came to 10 bases. The CDR3 contains 13 residues. In DNA, the CDR3 is TGTGCCAGCAGTTTATTGGGGCAGGGTGGCTACACCTTC. Encoded protein: CASSLLGQGGYTF.

In its sample, this clone was seen a few times. The chain combines TRBV19 with TRBJ1-1, with 10 bases matching TRBD1. The junction had 7 bases not matched to a gene; V was cut back by 6 bases and J by 6 bases. CDR3 length: 14 amino acids. Germline CDR1 reads LNHDA; CDR2 reads SQIVND (reference sequence). As DNA, the CDR3 is TGTGCCAGTAGGATGACAGGGGGCGCCTCTGAAGCTTTCTTT. Its translation is CASRMTGGASEAFF.

The chain recombines TRBV10-3 with TRBJ1-1; D might be TRBD1 (5 bases). The CDR3 sequence is 15 residues long. Trimming cost V 7 bases and J 1 base, with 16 bases left between them. The germline V gene has CDR1 ENHRY and CDR2 SYGVKD. The CDR3 spells CAIKKQAGKNTEAFF. DNA for the CDR3: TGTGCCATCAAAAAACAGGCGGGGAAGAACACTGAAGCTTTCTTT.

The chain joins TRBV30 to TRBJ2-3, with TRBD1 matching over 9 bases. Trimming removed 0 bases from V and 1 base from J; junction bases left unmatched: 2. The CDR3 extends over 15 amino acids. Germline CDR1 GTSNPN, CDR2 SVGIG (reference sequence). As DNA, the CDR3 is TGTGCCTGGAGTGTAGGGGACAGGGGCACAGATACGCAGTATTTT. Amino acids: CAWSVGDRGTDTQYF. The complete variable domain, with remaining parts taken from reference TRBV30 and TRBJ2-3, reads SQTIHQWPATLVQPVGSPLSLECTVEGTSNPNLYWYRQAAGRGLQLLFYSVGIGQISSEVPQNLSASRPQDRQFILSSKKLLLSDSGFYLCAWSVGDRGTDTQYFGPGTRLTVL.

The V call is TRBV12-5, the J call TRBJ1-1; D perhaps matches TRBD1 (5 bases). From germline, CDR1 is LGHNT and CDR2 FRNRAP. The V gene lost 2 bases and the J gene lost 10 bases, with 14 bases spanning the gap. The CDR3 spans 13 residues. This chain's CDR3 is CASGLPPGIPAFF. The CDR3 DNA is TGTGCTAGTGGTTTGCCCCCAGGGATCCCAGCTTTCTTT.

This clone was recorded a few times. The rearrangement uses TRBV5-1 and TRBJ2-1; 11 nucleotides line up with TRBD2. V shed 4 bases, J shed 6 bases, and the junction held 24 bases outside the gene matches. The germline V gene encodes CDR1 SGHRS and CDR2 YFSETQ. This CDR3 is 21 amino acids long. The CDR3 spells CASSPSLLAGAERKVGNEQFF. The CDR3 DNA reads TGCGCCAGCAGCCCCTCTTTACTAGCGGGAGCCGAGAGGAAGGTTGGCAATGAGCAGTTCTTC.

In this sample, this clone turned up a few times. The chain carries TRBV5-8 and TRBJ1-2; TRBD1 might be the D (5 bases). The CDR3 has 14 amino acids. The germline gives CDR1 SGHTS, CDR2 YDEGEE. The V and J ends lost 1 base and 4 bases respectively, with 11 bases between them. The DNA of the CDR3 is TGTGCCAGCAGCTTGCGGGACTCGGGCTATGGCTACACCTTC. As protein: CASSLRDSGYGYTF.

The V call is TRBV15, the J call TRBJ2-2; D possibly corresponds to TRBD1 (5 bases). Trimming pared 2 bases from V and 0 bases from J, leaving 7 bases between. The CDR3 has 15 residues. Germline CDR1 reads LNHNV; CDR2 reads YYDKDF (reference sequence). The chain's CDR3 is CATSRRGANTGELFF. The CDR3 bases are TGTGCCACCAGCAGAAGGGGTGCGAACACCGGGGAGCTGTTTTTT.

The sample holds a few counts of this clone. CDR3 sequence: CASSYPGTARKDEQFF. CDR3 DNA: TGTGCCAGCAGCTACCCCGGGACAGCCCGAAAGGATGAGCAGTTCTTC. The rearrangement links TRBV5-4 to TRBJ2-1; 7 nucleotides match TRBD1. Per germline, CDR1 SGHNT and CDR2 YYREEE (reference sequence). The junction had 14 bases not matched to a gene; V was cut back by 3 bases and J by 8 bases. The CDR3 extends over 16 amino acids.

This clone was picked up one time. The chain recombines TRBV25-1 with TRBJ2-3, with 7 bases lining up with TRBD2. The J segment lost 2 bases and the V segment lost 4 bases, leaving 6 bases of the junction unmatched. This CDR3 is 15 amino acids long. CDR1 and CDR2 (germline): MGHDK, SYGVNS. CDR3 in amino acids: CASSGASGPTDTQYF. DNA of the CDR3: TGTGCCAGCAGTGGGGCTAGCGGTCCCACAGATACGCAGTATTTT.

The V call is TRBV6-9, the J call TRBJ1-1, with D maybe TRBD1 (6 bases). CDR1 is MNHGY, CDR2 SVAAGI, per germline. CDR3 size: 16 residues. The germline V and J ends were trimmed by 0 bases and 0 bases, with 11 bases remaining between them. The CDR3 DNA sequence: TGTGCCAGCAGTTATTCAACGGGACAAATGAACACTGAAGCTTTCTTT. Its translation is CASSYSTGQMNTEAFF.

The genes are TRBV7-9 and TRBJ1-5; no definite D call. The germline gives CDR1 SEHNR, CDR2 FQNEAQ (reference sequence). CDR3 length: 14 residues. The V and J ends lost 2 bases and 0 bases respectively, with 5 bases between them. This CDR3 reads CASSLTGSNQPQHF. The DNA for the CDR3 is TGTGCCAGCAGCTTAACCGGTAGCAATCAGCCCCAGCATTTT.

This chain links TRBV2 with TRBJ1-1; 7 nucleotides line up with TRBD1. With 6 bases clipped from V and 3 bases from J, the junction kept 7 bases outside the gene matches. Germline V gene lookup returns CDR1 SNHLY and CDR2 FYNNEI. The CDR3 consists of 14 residues. CDR3 sequence reads: CASRDRREDTEAFF. The CDR3 DNA follows: TGTGCCAGCAGGGACAGGAGGGAGGACACTGAAGCTTTCTTT.

V is TRBV5-4 and J is TRBJ1-1; TRBD1 matches 9 bases. The CDR3 contains 15 residues. Germline assignment: CDR1 SGHNT and CDR2 YYREEE (reference sequence). Trimming at V came to 3 bases and at J to 2 bases, leaving 5 bases not matched to a gene. CDR3 loop: CASSSGTGQNTEAFF. Here the CDR3 DNA reads TGTGCCAGCAGCTCCGGGACAGGGCAAAACACTGAAGCTTTCTTT.

The chain combines TRBV19 with TRBJ2-5, with no clear D. Germline-derived CDR1 and CDR2 are LNHDA and SQIVND (reference sequence). This CDR3 is 13 amino acids long. V was shortened by 1 base and J by 4 bases, with 7 bases between the two germline ends. This CDR3 is CASSIAYGETQYF. CDR3 bases: TGTGCCAGTAGTATAGCGTACGGAGAGACCCAGTACTTC.

This chain links TRBV19 with TRBJ1-5, with D unclear. The CDR3 has 14 residues. V was clipped by 3 bases and J by 4 bases, with 10 bases between them. Looked up from germline, CDR1 is LNHDA and CDR2 is SQIVND (reference sequence). The CDR3: CASSIARRNQPQHF. The CDR3 DNA follows: TGTGCCAGTAGTATTGCGAGAAGAAATCAGCCCCAGCATTTT. The full variable domain, rest sourced from reference TRBV19 and TRBJ1-5, is DGGITQSPKYLFRKEGQNVTLSCEQNLNHDAMYWYRQDPGQGLRLIYYSQIVNDFQKGDIAEGYSVSREKKESFPLTVTSAQKNPTAFYLCASSIARRNQPQHFGDGTRLSIL.

V usage is TRBV5-4 and J usage is TRBJ2-1, with TRBD1 matching 8 bases. CDR1 is SGHNT and CDR2 is YYREEE in the germline V gene (reference sequence). V shed 4 bases and J 6 bases; nucleotides not matched to a gene: 3. This CDR3 spans 13 amino acids. The CDR3 sequence: CASSATGVNEQFF. The CDR3, as DNA: TGTGCCAGCAGCGCGACAGGGGTCAATGAGCAGTTCTTC.

The gene calls are TRBV5-8 and TRBJ1-4, with TRBD1 matching over 8 bases. The junction had 1 base not matched to a gene; V was cut back by 0 bases and J by 6 bases. The CDR3 spans 14 residues. Germline V gene data show CDR1 as SGHTS and CDR2 as YDEGEE. The CDR3 nucleotides read TGTGCCAGCAGCTTGGACAGGGGGGATGAAAAACTGTTTTTT. Encoded protein: CASSLDRGDEKLFF.

The V gene is TRBV7-2, the J gene TRBJ2-3, with 8 bases fitting TRBD1. V was clipped by 2 bases and J by 5 bases; unmatched bases: 3. CDR1 and CDR2 (germline): SGHTA, FQGNSA. The CDR3 consists of 14 residues. CDR3 nucleotide sequence: TGTGCCAGCAGCTTACAGGGGGCAGGAGATACGCAGTATTTT. It yields the protein CASSLQGAGDTQYF.

This chain connects TRBV7-2 to TRBJ2-1; D is undetermined. The germline gives CDR1 SGHTA, CDR2 FQGNSA. V was cut by 3 bases and J by 6 bases, with 12 bases left in between. This CDR3 comprises 14 residues. Written as DNA, the CDR3 is TGTGCCAGCAGCTTTGGTGGGCCGTTCAATGAGCAGTTCTTC. Its protein product is CASSFGGPFNEQFF. The variable domain in full, with the rest retrieved from reference TRBV7-2 and TRBJ2-1, is GAGVSQSPSNKVTEKGKDVELRCDPISGHTALYWYRQSLGQGLEFLIYFQGNSAPDKSGLPSDRFSAERTGGSVSTLTIQRTQQEDSAVYLCASSFGGPFNEQFFGPGTRLTVL.